Listed here are 10 T cell receptor beta chains from one sample, sequenced in a study of blood T cell repertoires in COVID-19. Sequenced by immunoSEQ multiplex PCR; TCRdb stores in-frame clones only, minus some. The repertoire holds about 210,000 clones, with roughly 84% as singletons. The material sequenced was peripheral blood. Receptors were obtained from a woman at least 80 years old with acute or convalescent COVID-19.

For the CDR3, the DNA is TGTGCCACCAGTGACTACCGGGACATGGGTTCAGATACGCAGTATTTT. Its protein is CATSDYRDMGSDTQYF. The chain is built from TRBV24-1 and TRBJ2-3; possible D gene TRBD1, 6 bases. The CDR3 totals 16 residues. Trimming took off 4 bases at V and 4 bases at J, with 17 bases between the two ends. Germline V gene sequence: CDR1 KGHDR, CDR2 SFDVKD.

The chain carries TRBV30 and TRBJ2-2; 8 bases agree with TRBD1. J lost 6 bases, V lost 3 bases, and 9 bases had no gene match. The CDR3 is 15 amino acids. Per germline, CDR1 GTSNPN and CDR2 SVGIG (reference sequence). CDR3 nucleotide sequence: TGTGCCTGGAGGAGAGCAGGGGGCGAAGCCGGGGAGCTGTTTTTT. It translates to CAWRRAGGEAGELFF.

The V call is TRBV18, the J call TRBJ2-1; TRBD2 matches 10 bases. This CDR3 has 14 residues. The ends lost 3 bases at V and 5 bases at J; junction bases unmatched: 1. The germline V gene encodes CDR1 KGHSH and CDR2 LQKENI. Here the CDR3 reads CASSPGTSDNEQFF. DNA for the CDR3: TGTGCCAGCTCACCTGGGACTAGCGACAATGAGCAGTTCTTC.

The V gene is TRBV10-2, the J gene TRBJ2-7, with D possibly TRBD2 on 6 matching bases. V was pared by 3 bases and J by 3 bases, with 12 bases between. The germline CDR1 and CDR2 sequences are WSHSY and SAAADI. The CDR3 spans 14 residues. The CDR3 DNA reads TGCGCCAGCAGTGATGGTCAGGGACTCTACGAGCAGTACTTC. Its translation: CASSDGQGLYEQYF.

J is TRBJ2-3 and V is TRBV7-8; TRBD2 matches 10 bases. V lost 4 bases to trimming and J lost 0 bases; unmatched junction nucleotides: 1. This CDR3 is 15 amino acids long. CDR1 is SGHVS and CDR2 is FQNEAQ in the germline V gene. CDR3 DNA: TGTGCCAGCAGCTCGGGACTAGCGAGCACAGATACGCAGTATTTT. This encodes CASSSGLASTDTQYF.

The chain joins TRBV6-1 to TRBJ2-7, with 12 bases that match TRBD2. Germline-derived CDR1 and CDR2 are MNHNS and SASEGT. V gave up 3 bases and J gave up 7 bases; unmatched junction bases: 7. The CDR3 consists of 15 residues. CDR3 residues: CASSDQTSGSREQYF. The CDR3 coding sequence is TGTGCCAGCAGTGACCAGACTAGCGGGAGTCGGGAGCAGTACTTC.

The chain links TRBV20-1 to TRBJ2-3, with no clear D. The V end lost 7 bases, the J end lost 4 bases, and 9 bases lay between the germline ends. The CDR3 contains 11 residues. CDR1 and CDR2 from the germline V gene are DFQATT and SNEGSKA (reference sequence). The chain's CDR3 is CSVGGPDTQYF. In DNA form, the CDR3 reads TGCAGTGTAGGCGGCCCAGATACGCAGTATTTT.

V usage is TRBV6-5 and J usage is TRBJ1-2; 7 bases match TRBD1. The junction had 15 bases not matched to a gene; V was cut back by 9 bases and J by 8 bases. Germline V gene sequence: CDR1 MNHEY, CDR2 SVGAGI. The CDR3 has 14 residues. CDR3 DNA sequence: TGTGCCAGTAGAATTCGACAGGGATCCTTCGGCTACACCTTC. Amino acids: CASRIRQGSFGYTF.

The chain recombines TRBV7-9 with TRBJ2-3, with D unclear. Germline loops: CDR1 SEHNR, CDR2 FQNEAQ (reference sequence). Trimming stripped 5 bases from V and 1 base from J, with 13 bases between. This CDR3 is built from 15 residues. The CDR3 sequence is CASSISLPGTDTQYF. The DNA of the CDR3 is TGTGCCAGCAGCATTAGCTTGCCCGGCACAGATACGCAGTATTTT. Combining the CDR3 with reference TRBV7-9 and TRBJ2-3 gives the whole variable domain DTGVSQNPRHKITKRGQNVTFRCDPISEHNRLYWYRQTLGQGPEFLTYFQNEAQLEKSRLLSDRFSAERPKGSFSTLEIQRTEQGDSAMYLCASSISLPGTDTQYFGPGTRLTVL.

The gene calls are TRBV6-4 and TRBJ1-1; D gene uncertain. Trimming took 3 bases from V and 1 from J, leaving 18 bases between them. The CDR3 extends over 17 amino acids. Germline loops: CDR1 MRHNA, CDR2 SNTAGT. CDR3 sequence: CASSERLTFPSNTEAFF. DNA of the CDR3: TGTGCCAGCAGTGAGAGACTCACCTTCCCCTCGAACACTGAAGCTTTCTTT.